This T cell receptor (beta chain) is drawn from a study of T cell repertoires in cytomegalovirus infection. Study in general: Alongside well-studied HLA-B-restricted CMV epitopes, recently identified HLA-C-restricted CMV epitopes were also used. TCR beta signatures that were public indicated CMV infection and matching HLA type. General study points: HLA-C-restricted CMV clonotypes gave the most frequent clonotype in two of eight donors. Of the TCR beta families, the public ones yielded a cumulative frequency that identified carriers of CMV plus the relevant HLA.

Worth noting for this clonotype: Its antigen is still unknown.

TCRdb analysed the reads with MiXCR anew, one entry per CDR3 protein. The sample shows 360,000 or so distinct CDR3 sequences, roughly 34% of them seen only once. This CDR3 comprises 18 residues. The germline V gene has CDR1 LGHNA and CDR2 YNFKEQ. After removal of 1 base from V and 0 bases from J, the junction contained 5 bases not matched to a gene. This clonotype was sampled from a human donor in good health (CMV status not recorded). Some clones in this sample may be carry-over from other donors' samples. V gene TRBV4-2 combines with J gene TRBJ2-1, with 11 nucleotides matching TRBD2. This material consisted of cultured PBMCs, taken from culture after CMV antigen stimulation. The CDR3 region has the DNA TGTGCCAGCAGCCAAGTCCAGACTAGCGGGATCTCCTACAATGAGCAGTTCTTC. Its protein is CASSQVQTSGISYNEQFF.